The 32 T cell receptor beta chains given below trace back to one sample, sequenced in a study of regulatory T cells in long-lasting Graves disease. As for time point: newly diagnosed GD, antithyroid drugs for less than 3 months. PBMC-derived RNA was used for the TCR library. TCR beta libraries were built with iRepertoire HTBI primers and Arm-PCR of CDR3 regions. A single record per CDR3 protein comes from TCRdb applying MiXCR to the multiplex PCR reads. The sample yields about half a million distinct CDR3 sequences, 9.5% to 15% seen once. These data are also associated with another study on T cells in Graves' hyperthyroidism and ophthalmopathy.

Source: peripheral blood mononuclear cells (PBMCs), taken at new diagnosis, from a patient treated with antithyroid drugs. The receptor source for this set is a woman in her 30s with Graves disease.

This clonotype has at least ten counts. The chain has TRBV12-3 or TRBV12-4 and TRBJ1-2; maybe TRBD1 (6 bases). Deletions cut 6 bases from V and 2 bases from J, with 13 bases between. The CDR3 is 14 residues long. CDR3 protein: CASSHRGRNYGYTF. The CDR3 coding sequence is TGTGCCAGCAGCCACCGGGGGCGAAACTATGGCTACACCTTC.

In its sample, this clonotype was seen many times. The chain carries TRBV24-1 and TRBJ2-5, with D perhaps matching TRBD1 (5 bases). The germline V gene has CDR1 KGHDR and CDR2 SFDVKD. There are 15 residues in the CDR3. V lost 5 bases to trimming and J lost 1 base, with 13 bases between them. As DNA, the CDR3 is TGTGCCACCAGTGGAGGTAGGGGAATCCAAGAGACCCAGTACTTC. It is translated as CATSGGRGIQETQYF.

This clonotype was seen ten or more times. The chain is built from TRBV9 and TRBJ1-6; 9 bases are shared with TRBD1. V dropped 2 bases and J dropped 10; count of bases not matched to a gene: 4. This CDR3 is built from 14 residues. Per germline, CDR1 SGDLS and CDR2 YYNGEE. This chain's CDR3 is CASSVGTGRSPLHF. CDR3 in DNA: TGTGCCAGCAGCGTTGGGACAGGGAGATCACCCCTCCACTTT.

This clonotype came up many times. This sequence joins TRBV9 and TRBJ1-2; the match to TRBD1 covers 9 bases. Germline lookup yields CDR1 SGDLS and CDR2 YYNGEE. The CDR3 totals 14 residues. Unmatched junction bases numbered 1, after V lost 0 bases and J lost 4 bases. CDR3 in amino acids: CASSVGQGGYGYTF. Written as DNA, the CDR3 is TGTGCCAGCAGCGTAGGACAGGGGGGCTATGGCTACACCTTC.

The sample holds a few counts of this clonotype. The chain couples TRBV29-1 to TRBJ1-1, with 8 bases matching TRBD1. CDR3 size: 14 residues. With V trimmed by 7 bases and J by 0 bases, 7 bases remained unmatched. In germline, CDR1 is SQVTM, CDR2 ANQGSEA. DNA of the CDR3: TGCAGCGGACGGATGGACAGGGTGAACACTGAAGCTTTCTTT. Its protein product is CSGRMDRVNTEAFF.

This clonotype was recorded many times. V gene TRBV6-5 combines with J gene TRBJ1-6; no reliable D call. V shed 4 bases and J shed 6 bases, with 13 bases lying between them. This CDR3 region has 15 residues. Germline V gene sequence: CDR1 MNHEY, CDR2 SVGAGI. CDR3 sequence (DNA): TGTGCCAGCAGTTTGAATATTGGGAGTAATTCACCCCTCCACTTT. Its translation: CASSLNIGSNSPLHF.

This clonotype was seen more than once but under ten times. V usage is TRBV6-2 or TRBV6-3 and J usage is TRBJ2-1; possible D gene TRBD1, 6 bases. This CDR3 comprises 11 residues. V lost 6 bases and J lost 8, with 8 bases in between. CDR1 and CDR2 (germline): MNHEY, SVGEGT. CDR3 sequence: CASSNRDEQFF. CDR3 nucleotides: TGTGCCAGCAGCAACAGGGATGAGCAGTTCTTC.

This clonotype has ten or more counts. The chain couples TRBV11-3 to TRBJ2-5; a possible D gene is TRBD1 (8 bases). Germline CDR1 and CDR2: SGHNT and YENEEA. The CDR3 is 18 amino acids. Deletions cut 3 bases from V and 4 bases from J, with 24 bases between. The CDR3 DNA reads TGTGCCAGCAGCTTTGGGCTACAGGGGGACGGGGGGCGAGAGACCCAGTACTTC. Residues: CASSFGLQGDGGRETQYF.

This clonotype was recorded many times. The rearrangement joins TRBV28 to TRBJ1-2; 10 bases are a match to TRBD1. This CDR3 has 15 amino acids. The J segment lost 7 bases and the V segment lost 1 base, leaving 6 bases of the junction unmatched. CDR1 is MDHEN, CDR2 SYDVKM, per germline. CDR3 sequence reads: CASSLSGQGLSGYTF. CDR3 bases: TGTGCCAGCAGTTTATCGGGACAGGGGTTAAGTGGCTACACCTTC.

Ten or more counts support this clonotype. The V gene is TRBV27, the J gene TRBJ2-7, with TRBD2 identical over 10 bases. The CDR3 spans 16 residues. J lost 3 bases, V lost 0 bases, and 5 bases had no gene match. Germline lookup yields CDR1 MNHEY and CDR2 SMNVEV (reference sequence). As DNA, the CDR3 is TGTGCCAGCAGTTTATCTTCGGTAGCGGGAGGCTACGAGCAGTACTTC. Amino acid sequence: CASSLSSVAGGYEQYF.

In its sample, this clonotype was seen a few times. The chain uses TRBV29-1 and TRBJ2-1, with 7 bases identical to TRBD1. There are 15 residues in the CDR3. J was trimmed by 5 bases and V by 6 bases; bases with no gene match: 13. Germline CDR1 is SQVTM and CDR2 is ANQGSEA. Here the CDR3 reads CSVSQGTVTNNEQFF. Here the CDR3 DNA reads TGCAGCGTGTCCCAAGGGACAGTCACTAACAATGAGCAGTTCTTC.

This clonotype was seen at least ten times. The CDR3, as DNA: TGTGCCAGCTCACCTGACAGGTTCCCACTTCTAGCCAAAAACATTCAGTACTTC. Translating it yields CASSPDRFPLLAKNIQYF. The chain is built from TRBV18 and TRBJ2-4, with a possible D match to TRBD1 (6 bases). The CDR3 is 18 amino acids. The V gene's germline CDR1 is KGHSH and CDR2 LQKENI. V was clipped by 3 bases and J by 0 bases, with 18 bases between them.

This clonotype was seen ten or more times. V is TRBV30 and J is TRBJ1-1; the D is unclear. CDR3 length: 14 residues. Trimming took 0 bases from V and 0 from J, leaving 8 bases between them. Germline V gene sequence: CDR1 GTSNPN, CDR2 SVGIG (reference sequence). The CDR3 region is CAWSVRRMNTEAFF. Written as DNA, the CDR3 is TGTGCCTGGAGTGTCAGGCGTATGAACACTGAAGCTTTCTTT.

The chain links TRBV4-1 to TRBJ2-2, with TRBD1 identical over 8 bases. Per germline, CDR1 MGHRA and CDR2 YSYEKL. V lost 1 base and J lost 3; bases outside the gene matches: 1. This CDR3 has 15 residues. CDR3 region: CASSQAGQDTGELFF. Written as DNA, the CDR3 is TGCGCCAGCAGCCAAGCGGGACAGGACACCGGGGAGCTGTTTTTT.

The chain combines TRBV11-2 with TRBJ1-6, with D uncertain. Germline CDR1 SGHAT, CDR2 FQNNGV. This CDR3 is 18 amino acids long. The V end was cut by 1 base, the J end by 0 bases, with 13 bases between. CDR3 sequence (DNA): TGTGCCAGCAGCTTAGTTATGGGCCTGAGCTCCTATAATTCACCCCTCCACTTT. Encoded protein: CASSLVMGLSSYNSPLHF.

This clonotype came up many times. The genes are TRBV5-1 and TRBJ2-3; 9 bases align to TRBD2. Germline V gene sequence: CDR1 SGHRS, CDR2 YFSETQ. This CDR3 has 14 residues. Germline trimming cut 2 bases from V and 10 bases from J; bases unmatched to any gene: 8. CDR3 sequence: CASSFESAGGAQYF. The CDR3 DNA sequence: TGCGCCAGCAGCTTCGAATCTGCGGGAGGGGCGCAGTATTTT.

This clonotype was detected ten times or more. The V call is TRBV6-1, the J call TRBJ1-6; no firm D call. The V end was cut by 10 bases, the J end by 7 bases, with 8 bases between. Germline CDR1 reads MNHNS; CDR2 reads SASEGT. This CDR3 is 11 amino acids long. The DNA of the CDR3 is TGTGCCACCGGCCCGAATTCACCCCTCCACTTT. The encoded protein is CATGPNSPLHF.

This clonotype has a count of ten or more. The chain is built from TRBV28 and TRBJ1-4; D unresolved. The CDR3 contains 16 residues. Trimming removed 4 bases at V and 4 bases at J, with 16 bases between. The V gene's germline CDR1 is MDHEN and CDR2 SYDVKM. This CDR3 is CASSSAGRRGNEKLFF. CDR3 nucleotide sequence: TGTGCCAGCAGTTCCGCGGGCCGACGGGGTAATGAAAAACTGTTTTTT.

Many counts were recorded for this clonotype. The chain employs TRBV24-1 and TRBJ2-5; D perhaps matches TRBD2 (6 bases). The germline V gene has CDR1 KGHDR and CDR2 SFDVKD. This CDR3 spans 12 amino acids. Trimming stripped 3 bases from V and 5 bases from J, with 6 bases between. The CDR3 loop is CATSDAGETQYF. The CDR3, as DNA: TGTGCCACCAGTGATGCGGGGGAGACCCAGTACTTC.

Notes on this clonotype: No DNA is shown, since the ends of the CDR3 on it are uncertain; the CDR3 is the one TCRdb lists. The chain recombines TRBV2 with TRBJ2-1; TRBD1 reflects the table's D call only, with no check against the DNA. The germline V gene has CDR1 SNHLY and CDR2 FYNNEI. With termini counted, the CDR3 has 23 amino acids. The CDR3 is CASGPAGYTQYFGPGKSYNEQFF.

Ten or more counts support this clonotype. The rearrangement joins TRBV28 to TRBJ2-7, with no clear D. The germline V gene encodes CDR1 MDHEN and CDR2 SYDVKM. The CDR3 loop spans 12 amino acids. Trimming took off 5 bases at V and 2 bases at J, with 7 bases between the two ends. CDR3 sequence: CASSEDTYEQYF. The DNA of the CDR3 is TGTGCCAGCAGTGAAGATACCTACGAGCAGTACTTC.

In its sample, this clonotype was seen many times. The chain has TRBV30 and TRBJ1-2, with no clear D. This CDR3 region has 13 residues. With 5 bases removed from V and 2 bases from J, the gap between germline ends came to 12 bases. Germline CDR1 is GTSNPN and CDR2 is SVGIG (reference sequence). The CDR3 reads CAWGGRRNYGYTF. CDR3 sequence (DNA): TGTGCCTGGGGTGGCAGGAGGAACTATGGCTACACCTTC.

This clonotype was detected many times. V and J are TRBV6-2 or TRBV6-3 and TRBJ2-7, with no clear D. V lost 2 bases to trimming and J lost 5 bases, with 10 bases between them. The CDR3 loop spans 13 amino acids. The V gene's germline CDR1 is MNHEY and CDR2 SVGEGT. CDR3 protein: CASSYGNDDEQYF. The CDR3 DNA is TGTGCCAGCAGTTACGGGAACGACGACGAGCAGTACTTC.

This clonotype was observed many times. The chain is built from TRBV2 and TRBJ2-3; the D gene is possibly TRBD2 (6 bases). This CDR3 comprises 14 residues. Trimming pared 6 bases from V and 2 bases from J, leaving 12 bases between. Germline V gene sequence: CDR1 SNHLY, CDR2 FYNNEI. CDR3 region: CASRRDFFTDTQYF. In DNA, the CDR3 is TGTGCCAGCAGGAGGGACTTTTTCACAGATACGCAGTATTTT.

This clonotype was counted at least ten times. V gene TRBV29-1 combines with J gene TRBJ2-1; D is uncertain. Germline CDR1 and CDR2: SQVTM and ANQGSEA. Trimming took off 0 bases at V and 4 bases at J, with 7 bases between the two ends. This CDR3 has 13 residues. The CDR3 region is CSVEDEEYNEQFF. DNA of the CDR3: TGCAGCGTTGAAGACGAGGAATACAATGAGCAGTTCTTC.

This clonotype occurred a few times. The DNA of the CDR3 is TGTGCCAGCAGCTTGATGGGGAAACTAGCGGGAGTCTCCTCCTACAATGAGCAGTTCTTC. Protein product: CASSLMGKLAGVSSYNEQFF. The gene calls are TRBV5-6 and TRBJ2-1; 11 bases agree with TRBD2. This CDR3 contains 20 residues. V lost 1 base and J lost 0; bases outside the gene matches: 12. Per germline, CDR1 SGHDT and CDR2 YYEEEE.

A word on this clonotype: One end of the junction fails to match germline, which may point to a read error. The genes are TRBV2 and TRBJ1-2; D gene unclear. This CDR3 region has 14 residues. Germline V gene sequence: CDR1 SNHLY, CDR2 FYNNEI. The CDR3 is CVSSEGRGVGGYTF. CDR3 sequence (DNA): TGTGTCAGCAGTGAAGGGCGGGGAGTGGGCGGCTACACCTTC. Variable domain in full (rest from reference TRBV2 and TRBJ1-2): EPEVTQTPSHQVTQMGQEVILRCVPISNHLYFYWYRQILGQKVEFLVSFYNNEISEKSEIFDDQFSVERPDGSNFTLKIRSTKLEDSAMYFCVSSEGRGVGGYTFGSGTRLTVV.

This clonotype occurred many times. The junction departs from germline at one end; a sequencing error may be responsible. The chain recombines TRBV11-2 with TRBJ2-7; D gene uncertain. The CDR3 totals 13 residues. Germline assignment: CDR1 SGHAT and CDR2 FQNNGV. CDR3: CASSYDRTYVQYF. CDR3 nucleotides: TGTGCCAGCAGCTACGACCGTACCTACGTGCAGTACTTC.

This clonotype was detected a few times. V usage is TRBV20-1 and J usage is TRBJ2-6, with 9 bases that match TRBD1. Germline-derived CDR1 and CDR2 are DFQATT and SNEGSKA (reference sequence). After removal of 5 bases from V and 0 bases from J, the junction contained 14 bases not matched to a gene. CDR3 length: 19 residues. The CDR3 here is CSAGGRTGATLSGANVLTF. The CDR3 DNA follows: TGCAGTGCTGGGGGGCGGACAGGGGCTACCCTCTCTGGGGCCAACGTCCTGACTTTC.

This clonotype was counted ten times or more. The CDR3 region has the DNA TGTGCCAGCAGTTACAGGGGTAGCGACACTGAAGCTTTCTTT. Protein sequence: CASSYRGSDTEAFF. The chain combines TRBV6-5 with TRBJ1-1; possible D gene TRBD1, 5 bases. CDR3 length: 14 residues. From germline, CDR1 is MNHEY and CDR2 SVGAGI. Trimming pared 2 bases from V and 3 bases from J, leaving 10 bases between.

The sample holds a few counts of this clonotype. The chain employs TRBV9 and TRBJ2-2; 7 nucleotides agree with TRBD2. This CDR3 is 14 amino acids long. The ends lost 3 bases at V and 6 bases at J; junction bases unmatched: 5. CDR1 and CDR2 (germline): SGDLS, YYNGEE. The CDR3 loop reads CASSAALASGELFF. The CDR3 nucleotides read TGTGCCAGCAGCGCGGCACTAGCGTCCGGGGAGCTGTTTTTT.

The sample holds many counts of this clonotype. V usage is TRBV27 and J usage is TRBJ2-1; no clear D. Deletions cut 2 bases from V and 4 bases from J, with 12 bases between. Germline lookup yields CDR1 MNHEY and CDR2 SMNVEV (reference sequence). The CDR3 consists of 15 residues. Here the CDR3 DNA reads TGTGCCAGCAGTTTAAGCTCCTTGGGATACAATGAGCAGTTCTTC. Protein: CASSLSSLGYNEQFF.